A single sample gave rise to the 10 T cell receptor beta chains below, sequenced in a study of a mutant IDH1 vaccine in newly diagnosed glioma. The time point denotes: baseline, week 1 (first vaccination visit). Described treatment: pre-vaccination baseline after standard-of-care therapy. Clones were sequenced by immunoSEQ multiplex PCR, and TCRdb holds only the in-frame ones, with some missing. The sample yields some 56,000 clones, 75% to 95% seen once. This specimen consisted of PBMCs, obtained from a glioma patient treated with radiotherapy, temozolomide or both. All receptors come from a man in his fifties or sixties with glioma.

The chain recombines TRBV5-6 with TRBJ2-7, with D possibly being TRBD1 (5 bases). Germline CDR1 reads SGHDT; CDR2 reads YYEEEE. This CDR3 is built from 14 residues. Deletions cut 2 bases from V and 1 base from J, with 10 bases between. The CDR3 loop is CASSLTGESYEQYF. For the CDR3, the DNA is TGTGCCAGCAGCTTAACAGGAGAATCCTACGAGCAGTACTTC.

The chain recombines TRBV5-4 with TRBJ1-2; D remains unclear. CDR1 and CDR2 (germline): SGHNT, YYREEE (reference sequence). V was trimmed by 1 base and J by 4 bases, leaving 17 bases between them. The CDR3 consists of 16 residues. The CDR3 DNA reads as TGTGCCAGCAGCTTGTGGTCAGTCAGTATATCCTATGGCTACACCTTC. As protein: CASSLWSVSISYGYTF. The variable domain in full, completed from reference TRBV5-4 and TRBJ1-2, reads ETGVTQSPTHLIKTRGQQVTLRCSSQSGHNTVSWYQQALGQGPQFIFQYYREEENGRGNFPPRFSGLQFPNYSSELNVNALELDDSALYLCASSLWSVSISYGYTFGSGTRLTVV.

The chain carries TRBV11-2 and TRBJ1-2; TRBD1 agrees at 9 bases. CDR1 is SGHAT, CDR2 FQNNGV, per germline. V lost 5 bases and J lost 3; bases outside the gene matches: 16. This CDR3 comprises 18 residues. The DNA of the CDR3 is TGTGCCAGCAGCCAGACCTCCGGGACAGGGACAGGCTACTATGGCTACACCTTC. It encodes CASSQTSGTGTGYYGYTF.

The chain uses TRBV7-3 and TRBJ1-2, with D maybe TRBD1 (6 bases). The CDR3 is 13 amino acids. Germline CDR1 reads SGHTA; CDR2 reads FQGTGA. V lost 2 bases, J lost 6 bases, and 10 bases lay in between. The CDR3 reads CASSLQGRHGYTF. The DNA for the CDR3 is TGTGCCAGCAGCTTACAGGGGCGCCATGGCTACACCTTC.

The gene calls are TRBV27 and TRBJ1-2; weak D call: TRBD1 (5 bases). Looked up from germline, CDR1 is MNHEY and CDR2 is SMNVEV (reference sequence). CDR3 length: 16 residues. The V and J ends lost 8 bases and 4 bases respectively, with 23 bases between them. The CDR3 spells CASLPLGEGVGYGYTF. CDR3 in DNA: TGTGCCAGCTTACCCTTAGGGGAAGGGGTTGGCTATGGCTACACCTTC.

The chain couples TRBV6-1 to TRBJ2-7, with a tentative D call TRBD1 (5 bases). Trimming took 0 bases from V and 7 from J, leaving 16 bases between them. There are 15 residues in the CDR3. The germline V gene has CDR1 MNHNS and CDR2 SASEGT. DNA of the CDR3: TGTGCCAGCAGTGAAGCTGGAATAGTGGGGCGAGAGCAGTACTTC. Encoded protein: CASSEAGIVGREQYF.

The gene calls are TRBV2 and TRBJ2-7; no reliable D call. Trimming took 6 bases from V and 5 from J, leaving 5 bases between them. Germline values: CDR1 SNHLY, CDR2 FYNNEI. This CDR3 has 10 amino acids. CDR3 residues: CASRGNEQYF. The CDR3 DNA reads TGTGCCAGCAGGGGGAACGAGCAGTACTTC.

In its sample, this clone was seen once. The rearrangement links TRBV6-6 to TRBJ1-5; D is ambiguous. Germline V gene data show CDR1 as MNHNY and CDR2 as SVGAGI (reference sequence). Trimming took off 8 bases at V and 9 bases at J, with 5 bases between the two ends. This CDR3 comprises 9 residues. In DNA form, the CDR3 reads TGTGCCAGCGGGAGGCCCCAGCATTTT. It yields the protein CASGRPQHF.

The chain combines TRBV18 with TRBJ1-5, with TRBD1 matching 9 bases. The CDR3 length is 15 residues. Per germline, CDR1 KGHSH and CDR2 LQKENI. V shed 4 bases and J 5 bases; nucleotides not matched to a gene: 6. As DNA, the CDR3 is TGTGCCAGCTCACGCGACAGGGGGACGGATCAGCCCCAGCATTTT. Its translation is CASSRDRGTDQPQHF.

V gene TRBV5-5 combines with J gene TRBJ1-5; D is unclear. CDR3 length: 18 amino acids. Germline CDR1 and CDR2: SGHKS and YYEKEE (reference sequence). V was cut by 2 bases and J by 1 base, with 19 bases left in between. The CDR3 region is CASSFTGFRLRSNQPQHF. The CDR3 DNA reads TGTGCCAGCAGCTTCACGGGGTTCCGTCTTAGGAGCAATCAGCCCCAGCATTTT.